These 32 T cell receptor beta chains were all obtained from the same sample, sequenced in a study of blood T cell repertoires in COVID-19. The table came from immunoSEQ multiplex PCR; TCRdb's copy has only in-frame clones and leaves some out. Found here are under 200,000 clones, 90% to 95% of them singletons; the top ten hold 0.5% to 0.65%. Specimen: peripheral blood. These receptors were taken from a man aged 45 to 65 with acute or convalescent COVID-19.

The CDR3 loop is CAWKGLAGTHTGELFF. CDR3 nucleotides: TGTGCCTGGAAAGGACTAGCGGGCACGCACACCGGGGAGCTGTTTTTT. This chain connects TRBV30 to TRBJ2-2; 11 bases line up with TRBD2. The V segment lost 4 bases and the J segment 3 bases; nucleotides outside the gene matches: 7. CDR1 and CDR2 from the germline V gene are GTSNPN and SVGIG (reference sequence). The CDR3 is made up of 16 amino acids.

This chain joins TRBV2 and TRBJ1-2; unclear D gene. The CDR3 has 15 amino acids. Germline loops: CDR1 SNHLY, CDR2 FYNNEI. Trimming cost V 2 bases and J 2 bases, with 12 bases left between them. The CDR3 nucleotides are TGTGCCAGCAGTGAATTCCAGGCAGAGAACTATGGCTACACCTTC. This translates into CASSEFQAENYGYTF.

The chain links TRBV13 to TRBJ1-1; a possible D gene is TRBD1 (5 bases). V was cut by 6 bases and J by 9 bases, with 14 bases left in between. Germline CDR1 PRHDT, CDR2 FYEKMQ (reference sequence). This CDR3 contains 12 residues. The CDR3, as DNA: TGTGCCAGCAGGGGGGGTCAGCTCCAAGCTTTCTTT. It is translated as CASRGGQLQAFF.

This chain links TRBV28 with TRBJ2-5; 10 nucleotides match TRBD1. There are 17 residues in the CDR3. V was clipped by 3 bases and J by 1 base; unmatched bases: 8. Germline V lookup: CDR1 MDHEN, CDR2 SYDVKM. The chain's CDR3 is CASSFRERDRGQETQYF. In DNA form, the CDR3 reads TGTGCCAGCAGTTTTCGGGAAAGGGACAGGGGCCAAGAGACCCAGTACTTC.

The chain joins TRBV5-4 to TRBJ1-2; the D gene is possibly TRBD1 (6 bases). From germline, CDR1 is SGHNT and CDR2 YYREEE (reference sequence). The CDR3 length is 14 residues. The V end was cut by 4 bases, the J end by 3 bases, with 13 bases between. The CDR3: CASSRQGSHYGYTF. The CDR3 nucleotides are TGTGCCAGCAGCCGCCAGGGGTCCCACTATGGCTACACCTTC.

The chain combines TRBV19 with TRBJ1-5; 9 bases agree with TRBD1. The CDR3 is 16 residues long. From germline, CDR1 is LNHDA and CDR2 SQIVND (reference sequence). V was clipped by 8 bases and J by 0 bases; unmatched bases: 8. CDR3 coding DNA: TGTGCCAGTCGACACCGGACAGGGGATAGCAATCAGCCCCAGCATTTT. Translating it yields CASRHRTGDSNQPQHF. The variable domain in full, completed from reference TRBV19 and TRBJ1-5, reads DGGITQSPKYLFRKEGQNVTLSCEQNLNHDAMYWYRQDPGQGLRLIYYSQIVNDFQKGDIAEGYSVSREKKESFPLTVTSAQKNPTAFYLCASRHRTGDSNQPQHFGDGTRLSIL.

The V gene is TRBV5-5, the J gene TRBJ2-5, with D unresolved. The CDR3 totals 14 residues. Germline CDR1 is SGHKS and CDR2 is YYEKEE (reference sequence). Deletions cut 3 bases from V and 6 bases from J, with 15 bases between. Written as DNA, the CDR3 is TGTGCCAGCAGCTCCCAAGGTGCGGTACAGACCCAGTACTTC. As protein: CASSSQGAVQTQYF.

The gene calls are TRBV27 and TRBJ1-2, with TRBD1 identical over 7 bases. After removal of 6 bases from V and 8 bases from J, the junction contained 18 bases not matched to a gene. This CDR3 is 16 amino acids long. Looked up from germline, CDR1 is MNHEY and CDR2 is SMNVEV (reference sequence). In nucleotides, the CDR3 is TGTGCCAGCAGCCCTGACAGGGAACGATGGATACGCGGCTACACCTTC. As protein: CASSPDRERWIRGYTF.

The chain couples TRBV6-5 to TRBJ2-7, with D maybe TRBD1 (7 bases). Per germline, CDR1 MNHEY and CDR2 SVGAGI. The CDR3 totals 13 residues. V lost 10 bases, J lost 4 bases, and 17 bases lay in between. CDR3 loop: CATTPPGGYEQYF. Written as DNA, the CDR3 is TGTGCCACCACTCCTCCAGGGGGGTACGAGCAGTACTTC.

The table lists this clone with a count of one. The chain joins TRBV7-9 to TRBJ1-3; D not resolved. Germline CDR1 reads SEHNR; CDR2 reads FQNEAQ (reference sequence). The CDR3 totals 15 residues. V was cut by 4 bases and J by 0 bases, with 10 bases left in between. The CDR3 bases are TGTGCCAGCAGCTCGTTGCGCACCTCTGGAAACACCATATATTTT. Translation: CASSSLRTSGNTIYF.

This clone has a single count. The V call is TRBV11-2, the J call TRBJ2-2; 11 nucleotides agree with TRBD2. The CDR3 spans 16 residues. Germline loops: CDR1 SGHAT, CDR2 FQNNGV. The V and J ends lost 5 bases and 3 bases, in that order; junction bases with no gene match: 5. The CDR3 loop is CASSPIAGGDTGELFF. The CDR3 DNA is TGTGCCAGCAGCCCGATAGCGGGGGGGGACACCGGGGAGCTGTTTTTT. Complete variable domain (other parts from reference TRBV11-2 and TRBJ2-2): EAGVAQSPRYKIIEKRQSVAFWCNPISGHATLYWYQQILGQGPKLLIQFQNNGVVDDSQLPKDRFSAERLKGVDSTLKIQPAKLEDSAVYLCASSPIAGGDTGELFFGEGSRLTVL.

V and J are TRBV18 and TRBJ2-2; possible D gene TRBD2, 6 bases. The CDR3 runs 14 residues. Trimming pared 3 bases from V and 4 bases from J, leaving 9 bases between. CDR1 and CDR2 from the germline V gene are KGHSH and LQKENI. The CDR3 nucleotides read TGTGCCAGCTCACCCCGGGACTTCACCGGGGAGCTGTTTTTT. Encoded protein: CASSPRDFTGELFF. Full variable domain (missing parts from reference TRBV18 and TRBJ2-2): NAGVMQNPRHLVRRRGQEARLRCSPMKGHSHVYWYRQLPEEGLKFMVYLQKENIIDESGMPKERFSAEFPKEGPSILRIQQVVRGDSAAYFCASSPRDFTGELFFGEGSRLTVL.

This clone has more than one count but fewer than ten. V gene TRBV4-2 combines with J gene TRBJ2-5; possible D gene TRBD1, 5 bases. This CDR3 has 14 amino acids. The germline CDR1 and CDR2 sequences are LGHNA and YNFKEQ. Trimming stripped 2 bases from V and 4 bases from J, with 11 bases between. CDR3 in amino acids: CASSQKQVGETQYF. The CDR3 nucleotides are TGTGCCAGCAGCCAAAAACAGGTTGGAGAGACCCAGTACTTC.

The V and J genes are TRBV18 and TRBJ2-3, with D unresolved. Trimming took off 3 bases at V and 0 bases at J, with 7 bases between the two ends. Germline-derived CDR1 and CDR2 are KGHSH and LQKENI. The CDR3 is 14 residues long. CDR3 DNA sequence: TGTGCCAGCTCACCGCGCCTAAGCACAGATACGCAGTATTTT. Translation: CASSPRLSTDTQYF.

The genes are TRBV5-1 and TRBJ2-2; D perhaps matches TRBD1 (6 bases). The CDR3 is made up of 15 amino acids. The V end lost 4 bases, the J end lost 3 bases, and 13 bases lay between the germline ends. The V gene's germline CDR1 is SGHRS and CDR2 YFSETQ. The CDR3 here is CASSITDSHTGELFF. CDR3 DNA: TGCGCCAGCAGCATAACGGACAGTCACACCGGGGAGCTGTTTTTT.

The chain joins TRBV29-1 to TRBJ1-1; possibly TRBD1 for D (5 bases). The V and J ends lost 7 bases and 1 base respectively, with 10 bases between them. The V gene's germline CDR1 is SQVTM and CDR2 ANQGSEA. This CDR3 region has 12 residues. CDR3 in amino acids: CSATVENTEAFF. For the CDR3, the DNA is TGCAGCGCGACAGTTGAGAACACTGAAGCTTTCTTT.

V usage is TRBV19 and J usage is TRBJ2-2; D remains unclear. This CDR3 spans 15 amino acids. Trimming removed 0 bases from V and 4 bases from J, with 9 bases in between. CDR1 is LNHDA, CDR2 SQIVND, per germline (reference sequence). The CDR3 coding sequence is TGTGCCAGTAGTATAGACCTGAGTCGCACCGGGGAGCTGTTTTTT. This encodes CASSIDLSRTGELFF.

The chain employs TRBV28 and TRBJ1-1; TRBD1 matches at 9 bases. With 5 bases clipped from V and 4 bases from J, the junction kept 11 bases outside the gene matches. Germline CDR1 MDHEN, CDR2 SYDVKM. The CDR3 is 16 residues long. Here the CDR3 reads CASSKVPGQGPTEAFF. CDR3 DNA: TGTGCCAGCAGTAAAGTACCGGGACAGGGACCCACTGAAGCTTTCTTT.

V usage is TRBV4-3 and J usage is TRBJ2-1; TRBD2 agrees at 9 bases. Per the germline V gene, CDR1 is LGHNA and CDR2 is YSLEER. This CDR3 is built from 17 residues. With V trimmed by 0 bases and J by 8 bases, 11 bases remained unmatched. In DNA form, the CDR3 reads TGCGCCAGCAGCCAAGAGAGGCGGGGGGGCGTATATTATGAGCAGTTCTTC. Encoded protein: CASSQERRGGVYYEQFF.

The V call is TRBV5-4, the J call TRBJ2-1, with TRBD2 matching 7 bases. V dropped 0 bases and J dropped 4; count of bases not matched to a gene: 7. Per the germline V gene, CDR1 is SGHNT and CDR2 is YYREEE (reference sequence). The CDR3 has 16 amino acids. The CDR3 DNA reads TGTGCCAGCAGCTTGGGGCTAGCGGAAACTTACAATGAGCAGTTCTTC. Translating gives CASSLGLAETYNEQFF.

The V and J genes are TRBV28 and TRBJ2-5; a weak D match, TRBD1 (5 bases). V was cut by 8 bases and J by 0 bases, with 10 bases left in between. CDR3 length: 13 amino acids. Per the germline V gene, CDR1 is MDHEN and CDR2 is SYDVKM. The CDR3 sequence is CASLGADQETQYF. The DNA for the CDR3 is TGTGCCAGCCTTGGGGCAGACCAAGAGACCCAGTACTTC.

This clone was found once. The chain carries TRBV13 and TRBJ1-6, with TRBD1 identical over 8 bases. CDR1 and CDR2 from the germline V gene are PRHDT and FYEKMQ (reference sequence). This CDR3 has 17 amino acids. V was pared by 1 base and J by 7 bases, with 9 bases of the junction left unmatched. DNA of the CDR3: TGTGCCAGCAGCTTAGAGCCTAACAGGGGGTCCAATTCACCCCTCCACTTT. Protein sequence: CASSLEPNRGSNSPLHF.

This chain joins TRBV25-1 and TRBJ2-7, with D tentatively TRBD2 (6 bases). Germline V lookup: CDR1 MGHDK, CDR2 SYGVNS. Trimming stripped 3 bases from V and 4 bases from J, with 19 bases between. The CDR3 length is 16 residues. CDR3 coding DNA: TGTGCCAGCAGTGAGACGGGGAGGATTGGAGGTTACGAGCAGTACTTC. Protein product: CASSETGRIGGYEQYF.

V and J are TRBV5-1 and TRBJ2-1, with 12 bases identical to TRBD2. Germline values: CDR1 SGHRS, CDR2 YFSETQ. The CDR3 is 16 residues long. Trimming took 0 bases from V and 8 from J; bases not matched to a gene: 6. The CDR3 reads CASSLGLAGEVDEQFF. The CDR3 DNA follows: TGCGCCAGCAGCTTGGGACTAGCGGGAGAAGTGGATGAGCAGTTCTTC.

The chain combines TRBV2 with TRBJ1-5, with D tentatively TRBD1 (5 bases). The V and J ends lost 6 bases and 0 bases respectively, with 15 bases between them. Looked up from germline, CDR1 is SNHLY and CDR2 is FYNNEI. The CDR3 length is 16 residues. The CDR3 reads CASRPHRGVSNQPQHF. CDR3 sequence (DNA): TGTGCCAGCAGGCCTCACCGGGGGGTTAGCAATCAGCCCCAGCATTTT.

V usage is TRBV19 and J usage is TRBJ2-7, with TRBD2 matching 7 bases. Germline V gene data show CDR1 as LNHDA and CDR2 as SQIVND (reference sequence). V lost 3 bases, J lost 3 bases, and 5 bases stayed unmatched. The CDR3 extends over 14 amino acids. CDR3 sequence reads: CASSIGLADYEQYF. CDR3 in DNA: TGTGCCAGTAGTATCGGGCTAGCGGACTACGAGCAGTACTTC. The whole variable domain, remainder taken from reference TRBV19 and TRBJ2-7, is DGGITQSPKYLFRKEGQNVTLSCEQNLNHDAMYWYRQDPGQGLRLIYYSQIVNDFQKGDIAEGYSVSREKKESFPLTVTSAQKNPTAFYLCASSIGLADYEQYFGPGTRLTVT.

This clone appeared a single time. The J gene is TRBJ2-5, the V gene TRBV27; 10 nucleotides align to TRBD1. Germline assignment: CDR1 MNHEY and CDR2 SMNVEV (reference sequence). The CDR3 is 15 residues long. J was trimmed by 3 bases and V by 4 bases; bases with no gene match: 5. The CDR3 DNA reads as TGTGCCAGCAGTTCTCCCGGGACAGGGGAAGAGACCCAGTACTTC. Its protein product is CASSSPGTGEETQYF.

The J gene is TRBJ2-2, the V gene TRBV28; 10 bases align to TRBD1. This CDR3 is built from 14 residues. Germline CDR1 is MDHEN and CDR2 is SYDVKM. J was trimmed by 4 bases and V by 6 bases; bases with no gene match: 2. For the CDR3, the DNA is TGTGCCAGCAGACGGACAGGGGGCACCGGGGAGCTGTTTTTT. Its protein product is CASRRTGGTGELFF. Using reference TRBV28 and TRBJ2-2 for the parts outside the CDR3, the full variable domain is DVKVTQSSRYLVKRTGEKVFLECVQDMDHENMFWYRQDPGLGLRLIYFSYDVKMKEKGDIPEGYSVSREKKERFSLILESASTNQTSMYLCASRRTGGTGELFFGEGSRLTVL.

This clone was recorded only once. The CDR3 DNA follows: TGTGCCAGTAGTATAGATGACACCCAGATTCCGACCTACGAGCAGTACGTC. Its translation is CASSIDDTQIPTYEQYV. V gene TRBV19 combines with J gene TRBJ2-7; D call uncertain. The germline CDR1 and CDR2 sequences are LNHDA and SQIVND (reference sequence). Deletions cut 0 bases from V and 2 bases from J, with 17 bases between. CDR3 length equals 17 residues.

CDR3 DNA: TGTGCCAGCAGTTTACGGGACAGGCCAAACTATGGCTACACCTTC. This encodes CASSLRDRPNYGYTF. V gene TRBV28 combines with J gene TRBJ1-2, with 8 bases lining up with TRBD1. CDR1 and CDR2 from the germline V gene are MDHEN and SYDVKM. With V trimmed by 2 bases and J by 2 bases, 4 bases remained unmatched. This CDR3 has 15 amino acids.

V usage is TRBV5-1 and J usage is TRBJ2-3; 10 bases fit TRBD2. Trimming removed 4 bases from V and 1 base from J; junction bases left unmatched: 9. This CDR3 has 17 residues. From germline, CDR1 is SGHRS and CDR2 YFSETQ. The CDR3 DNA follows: TGCGCCAGCAGCCGGGGGTCTAGCGGGAGTGGCACAGATACGCAGTATTTT. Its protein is CASSRGSSGSGTDTQYF. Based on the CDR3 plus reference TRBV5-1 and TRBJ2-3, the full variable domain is KAGVTQTPRYLIKTRGQQVTLSCSPISGHRSVSWYQQTPGQGLQFLFEYFSETQRNKGNFPGRFSGRQFSNSRSEMNVSTLELGDSALYLCASSRGSSGSGTDTQYFGPGTRLTVL.

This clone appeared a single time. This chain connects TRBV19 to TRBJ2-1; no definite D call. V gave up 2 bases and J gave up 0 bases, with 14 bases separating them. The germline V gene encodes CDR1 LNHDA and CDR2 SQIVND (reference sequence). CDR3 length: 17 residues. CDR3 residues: CASSIPSSSYSYNEQFF. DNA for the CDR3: TGTGCCAGTAGTATACCCTCGAGCTCCTACTCCTACAATGAGCAGTTCTTC.